This TCR beta chain was obtained from a study of tumor-infiltrating lymphocytes in primary liver carcinoma. The wider study: Roughly 3.65 to 7.5 million productive TCRbeta reads came from each sample, comparable across tissue types. Study-level results: Between tumor regions, pairs overlapped more than tumor-adjacent and tumor-blood pairs did. Relative to blood, tumors carried a significantly larger fraction of the repertoire in their top 250 clones (p = 0.039).

The investigators made TCR beta cDNA from approximately 500 ng total RNA, using a constant-region primer. Construction of TCR beta libraries relied on three successive nested multiplex PCR rounds employing slightly modified ARM-PCR. Amplification in the first two PCR rounds was performed using TRBV1-TRBV30 forward primers and a C-beta reverse primer for 10 cycles each. MiXCR, applied by TCRdb to the multiplex PCR reads, yields one record per CDR3 protein. The sample shows 310,000 or so distinct CDR3 sequences, 45% to 70% of them seen only once. With 5 bases removed from V and 5 bases from J, the gap between germline ends came to 12 bases. The CDR3 contains 12 residues. CDR1 and CDR2 from the germline V gene are SQVTM and ANQGSEA. This clonotype came up many times. Its antigen is not identified. For blood RNA, unsorted whole blood served as the source, and germline DNA was extracted too.

This receptor was obtained from a woman aged 25 to 39 with primary liver carcinoma and hepatitis B virus infection. The V gene is TRBV29-1, the J gene TRBJ2-5; weak D call: TRBD2 (6 bases). The specimen sequenced was peripheral blood. The CDR3 here is CSVLTEGETQYF. The CDR3 bases are TGCAGCGTTCTTACGGAGGGGGAGACCCAGTACTTC.